This TCR beta chain is from a study of T cell responses to AZD1222 COVID-19 vaccine. Sequenced by immunoSEQ multiplex PCR; TCRdb stores in-frame clones only, minus some. The top ten hold roughly 4.5% of the sample, which has tens of thousands of clones, about 92% seen once. The V gene's germline CDR1 is SGHTA and CDR2 FQGNSA. The CDR3 is 15 residues long. With 5 bases removed from V and 8 bases from J, the gap between germline ends came to 19 bases. This sample comprised peripheral blood, obtained 28 days after the second AZD1222 dose. This receptor was taken from an adult who received the AZD1222 COVID-19 vaccine. The gene calls are TRBV7-2 and TRBJ2-1; TRBD1 or TRBD2 may be the D gene (6 bases each). The CDR3 is CASSVIGGLLHEQFF. The CDR3 bases are TGTGCCAGCAGCGTTATAGGGGGGCTTCTTCATGAGCAGTTCTTC.